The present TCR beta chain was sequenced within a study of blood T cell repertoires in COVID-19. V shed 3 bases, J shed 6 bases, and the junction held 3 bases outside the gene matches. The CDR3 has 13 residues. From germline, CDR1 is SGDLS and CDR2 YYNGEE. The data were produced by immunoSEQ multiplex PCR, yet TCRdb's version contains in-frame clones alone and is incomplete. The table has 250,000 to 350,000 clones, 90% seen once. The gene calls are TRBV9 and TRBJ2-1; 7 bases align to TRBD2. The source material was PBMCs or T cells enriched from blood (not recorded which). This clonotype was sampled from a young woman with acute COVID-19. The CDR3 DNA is TGTGCCAGCAGCGCGACTAGCCCCAATGAGCAGTTCTTC. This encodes CASSATSPNEQFF. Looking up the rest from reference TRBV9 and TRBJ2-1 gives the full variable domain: DSGVTQTPKHLITATGQRVTLRCSPRSGDLSVYWYQQSLDQGLQFLIQYYNGEERAKGNILERFSAQQFPDLHSELNLSSLELGDSALYFCASSATSPNEQFFGPGTRLTVL.